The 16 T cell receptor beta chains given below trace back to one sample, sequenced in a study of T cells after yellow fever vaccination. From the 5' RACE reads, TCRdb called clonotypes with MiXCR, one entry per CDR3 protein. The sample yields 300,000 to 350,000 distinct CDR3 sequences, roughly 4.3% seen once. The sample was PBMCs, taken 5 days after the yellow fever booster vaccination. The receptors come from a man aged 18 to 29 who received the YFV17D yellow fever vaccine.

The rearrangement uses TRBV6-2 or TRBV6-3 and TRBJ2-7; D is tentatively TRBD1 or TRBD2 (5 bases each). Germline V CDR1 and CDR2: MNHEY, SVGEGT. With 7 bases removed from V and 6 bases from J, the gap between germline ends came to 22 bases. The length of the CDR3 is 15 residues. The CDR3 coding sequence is TGTGCCAGCAAACACCCCCGGGGACCACGCAGCGAGCAGTACTTC. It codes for CASKHPRGPRSEQYF.

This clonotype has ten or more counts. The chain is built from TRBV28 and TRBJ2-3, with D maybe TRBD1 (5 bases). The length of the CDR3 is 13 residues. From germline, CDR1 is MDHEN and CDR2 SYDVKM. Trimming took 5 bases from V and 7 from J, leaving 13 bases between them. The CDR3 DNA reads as TGTGCCAGCAGTCTCCCTTGGGGCAATACGCAGTATTTT. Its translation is CASSLPWGNTQYF.

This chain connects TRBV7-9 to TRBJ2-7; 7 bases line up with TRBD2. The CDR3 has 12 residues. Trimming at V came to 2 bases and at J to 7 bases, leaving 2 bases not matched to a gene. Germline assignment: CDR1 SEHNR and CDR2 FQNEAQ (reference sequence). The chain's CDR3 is CASSLQGLEQYF. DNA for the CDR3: TGTGCCAGCAGCTTACAGGGACTAGAGCAGTACTTC.

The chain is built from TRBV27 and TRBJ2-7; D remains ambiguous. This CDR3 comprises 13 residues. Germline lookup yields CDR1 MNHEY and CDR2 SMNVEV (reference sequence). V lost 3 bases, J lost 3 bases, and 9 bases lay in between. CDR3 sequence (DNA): TGTGCCAGCAGTTTCCGGGTCAGCTACGAGCAGTACTTC. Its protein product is CASSFRVSYEQYF.

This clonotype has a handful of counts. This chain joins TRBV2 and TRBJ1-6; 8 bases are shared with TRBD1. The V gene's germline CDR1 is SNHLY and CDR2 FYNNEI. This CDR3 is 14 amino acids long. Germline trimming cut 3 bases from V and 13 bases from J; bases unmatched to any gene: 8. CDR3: CASSEVRGRGPLHF. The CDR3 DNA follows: TGTGCCAGCAGTGAGGTCAGGGGGCGGGGGCCCCTCCACTTT.

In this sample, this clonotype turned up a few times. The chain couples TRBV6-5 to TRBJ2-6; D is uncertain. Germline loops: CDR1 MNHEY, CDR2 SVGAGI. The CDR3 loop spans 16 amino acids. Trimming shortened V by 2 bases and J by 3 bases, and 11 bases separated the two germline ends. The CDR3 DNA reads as TGTGCCAGCAGTTACAAGGGTTACAATGGGGCCAACGTCCTGACTTTC. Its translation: CASSYKGYNGANVLTF.

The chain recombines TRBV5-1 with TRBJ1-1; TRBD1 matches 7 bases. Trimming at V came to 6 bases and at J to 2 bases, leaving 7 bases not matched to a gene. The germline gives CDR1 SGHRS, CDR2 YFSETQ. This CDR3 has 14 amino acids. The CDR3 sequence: CASNYRGGNTEAFF. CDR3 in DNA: TGCGCCAGCAACTACAGGGGCGGCAACACTGAAGCTTTCTTT. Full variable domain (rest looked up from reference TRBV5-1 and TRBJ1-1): KAGVTQTPRYLIKTRGQQVTLSCSPISGHRSVSWYQQTPGQGLQFLFEYFSETQRNKGNFPGRFSGRQFSNSRSEMNVSTLELGDSALYLCASNYRGGNTEAFFGQGTRLTVV.

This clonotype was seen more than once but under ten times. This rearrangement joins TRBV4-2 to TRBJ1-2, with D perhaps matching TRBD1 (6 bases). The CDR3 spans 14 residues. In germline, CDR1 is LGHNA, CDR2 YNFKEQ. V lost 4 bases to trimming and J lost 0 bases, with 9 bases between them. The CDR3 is CASSRQVSNYGYTF. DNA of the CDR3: TGTGCCAGCAGCCGACAGGTGTCTAACTATGGCTACACCTTC.

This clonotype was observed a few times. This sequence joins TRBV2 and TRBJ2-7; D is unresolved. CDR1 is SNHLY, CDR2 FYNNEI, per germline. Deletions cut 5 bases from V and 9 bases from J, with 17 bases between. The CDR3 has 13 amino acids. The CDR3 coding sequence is TGTGCCAGCAGTCCATTGATGACCTGGGGGCAGTACGTC. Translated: CASSPLMTWGQYV.

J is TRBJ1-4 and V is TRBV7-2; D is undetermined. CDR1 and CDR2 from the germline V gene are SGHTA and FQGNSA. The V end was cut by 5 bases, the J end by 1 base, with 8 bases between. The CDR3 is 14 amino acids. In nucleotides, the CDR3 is TGTGCCAGCAGCCTACGGGGAACTAATGAAAAACTGTTTTTT. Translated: CASSLRGTNEKLFF.

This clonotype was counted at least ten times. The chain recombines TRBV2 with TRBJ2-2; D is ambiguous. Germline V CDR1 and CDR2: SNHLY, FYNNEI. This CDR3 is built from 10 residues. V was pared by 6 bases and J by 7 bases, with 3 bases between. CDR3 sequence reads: CASRGGELFF. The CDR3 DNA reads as TGTGCCAGCAGGGGCGGGGAGCTGTTTTTT.

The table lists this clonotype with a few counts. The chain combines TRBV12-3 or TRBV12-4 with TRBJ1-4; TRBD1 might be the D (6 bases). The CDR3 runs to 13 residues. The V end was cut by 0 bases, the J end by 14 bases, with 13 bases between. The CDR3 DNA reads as TGTGCCAGCAGTTTAGCCCGTACAGGGACGCTGTTTTTT. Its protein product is CASSLARTGTLFF.

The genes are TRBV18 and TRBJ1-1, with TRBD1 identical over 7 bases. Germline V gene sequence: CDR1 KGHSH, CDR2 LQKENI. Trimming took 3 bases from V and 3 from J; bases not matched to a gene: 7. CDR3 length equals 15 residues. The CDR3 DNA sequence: TGTGCCAGCTCACCCCGGGACAGTAGTTACACTGAAGCTTTCTTT. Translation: CASSPRDSSYTEAFF. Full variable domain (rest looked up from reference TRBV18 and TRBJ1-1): NAGVMQNPRHLVRRRGQEARLRCSPMKGHSHVYWYRQLPEEGLKFMVYLQKENIIDESGMPKERFSAEFPKEGPSILRIQQVVRGDSAAYFCASSPRDSSYTEAFFGQGTRLTVV.

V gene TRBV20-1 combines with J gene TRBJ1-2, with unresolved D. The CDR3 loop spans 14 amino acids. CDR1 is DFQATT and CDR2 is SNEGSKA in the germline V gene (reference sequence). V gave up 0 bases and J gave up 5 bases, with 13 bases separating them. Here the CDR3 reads CSARDHRVLYGYTF. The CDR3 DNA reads TGCAGTGCTAGAGATCATAGGGTTCTATATGGCTACACCTTC.

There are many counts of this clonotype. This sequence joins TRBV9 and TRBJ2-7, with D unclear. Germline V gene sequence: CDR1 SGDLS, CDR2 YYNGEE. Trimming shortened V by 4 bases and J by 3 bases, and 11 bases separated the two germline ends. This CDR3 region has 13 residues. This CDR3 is CASSPVGLYEQYF. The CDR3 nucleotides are TGTGCCAGCAGCCCGGTAGGGCTCTACGAGCAGTACTTC.

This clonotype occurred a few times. The CDR3 sequence is CASSSGELFF. Written as DNA, the CDR3 is TGTGCCAGCAGTTCCGGGGAGCTGTTTTTT. The chain links TRBV2 to TRBJ2-2; D unclear. Per germline, CDR1 SNHLY and CDR2 FYNNEI. The CDR3 totals 10 residues. Trimming removed 5 bases at V and 6 bases at J, with 1 base between.